The clone carrying this T cell receptor (beta chain) was counted a few times. The sample originates from a study of control samples from healthy donors and cancer patients. Sequencing was performed with immunoSEQ multiplex PCR; in TCRdb, only in-frame clones are kept and a portion is missing. The sample lists roughly 80,000 clones; 70% to 90% were seen once. The CDR3 runs 14 residues. V was clipped by 4 bases and J by 6 bases; unmatched bases: 8. Per germline, CDR1 SQVTM and CDR2 ANQGSEA. The sample taken for sequencing was PBMCs. The TCR sequence derives from a woman aged 55 to 70 with head and neck cancer. The chain joins TRBV29-1 to TRBJ1-1, with 10 nucleotides matching TRBD1. The chain's CDR3 is CSVAVRQGASEAFF. The CDR3 coding sequence is TGCAGCGTTGCAGTAAGACAGGGGGCCTCTGAAGCTTTCTTT.